The next 25 T cell receptor beta chains were all read from a single sample in a study of cytomegalovirus exposure and HLA in healthy donors. PCR primers comprised 60 Vbeta and 13 Jbeta primers. Sequencing was performed with immunoSEQ multiplex PCR; in TCRdb, only in-frame clones are kept and a portion is missing. Of 100,000 to 150,000 clones in the sample, roughly 74% are singletons; the top ten hold around 6.6%. The sample taken for sequencing was PBMCs. These receptors were collected from a man aged 35 to 55 in good health and CMV-seropositive.

The V and J genes are TRBV5-4 and TRBJ2-3; D remains unclear. Trimming removed 1 base from V and 3 bases from J, with 9 bases in between. Germline-derived CDR1 and CDR2 are SGHNT and YYREEE (reference sequence). The CDR3 covers 14 residues. CDR3 loop: CASSLSPETDTQYF. Here the CDR3 DNA reads TGTGCCAGCAGCTTGAGTCCGGAGACAGATACGCAGTATTTT.

The V and J genes are TRBV28 and TRBJ2-3; a possible D gene is TRBD1 (6 bases). Germline V gene data show CDR1 as MDHEN and CDR2 as SYDVKM. With 6 bases removed from V and 0 bases from J, the gap between germline ends came to 25 bases. CDR3 length: 19 residues. The CDR3 DNA is TGTGCCAGCAGGAATTTACCGACAAATGACAGGCTTAGCACAGATACGCAGTATTTT. Amino acid sequence: CASRNLPTNDRLSTDTQYF. The complete variable domain, with remaining parts taken from reference TRBV28 and TRBJ2-3, reads DVKVTQSSRYLVKRTGEKVFLECVQDMDHENMFWYRQDPGLGLRLIYFSYDVKMKEKGDIPEGYSVSREKKERFSLILESASTNQTSMYLCASRNLPTNDRLSTDTQYFGPGTRLTVL.

The chain employs TRBV6-1 and TRBJ2-7; maybe TRBD2 (6 bases). The CDR3 runs to 15 residues. The germline CDR1 and CDR2 sequences are MNHNS and SASEGT. Trimming pared 3 bases from V and 3 bases from J, leaving 15 bases between. The chain's CDR3 is CASSEGGDDNYEQYF. DNA of the CDR3: TGTGCCAGCAGTGAGGGAGGCGATGACAACTACGAGCAGTACTTC.

This clone was seen more than once but under ten times. The chain joins TRBV7-6 to TRBJ2-5; 13 bases agree with TRBD2. V lost 1 base and J lost 2; bases outside the gene matches: 1. Germline assignment: CDR1 SGHVS and CDR2 FNYEAQ. This CDR3 comprises 16 residues. This chain's CDR3 is CASSLGLAGGQETQYF. The CDR3 coding sequence is TGTGCCAGCAGCTTAGGACTAGCGGGGGGTCAAGAGACCCAGTACTTC. Combining the CDR3 with reference TRBV7-6 and TRBJ2-5 gives the whole variable domain GAGVSQSPRYKVTKRGQDVALRCDPISGHVSLYWYRQALGQGPEFLTYFNYEAQQDKSGLPNDRFSAERPEGSISTLTIQRTEQRDSAMYRCASSLGLAGGQETQYFGPGTRLLVL.

The chain uses TRBV5-1 and TRBJ1-4; a possible D gene is TRBD1 (6 bases). The CDR3 runs 16 residues. Germline CDR1 is SGHRS and CDR2 is YFSETQ. V was cut by 4 bases and J by 5 bases, with 18 bases left in between. CDR3 DNA: TGCGCCAGCAGCCCGGACAGACCCAGCAAAAATGAAAAACTGTTTTTT. This encodes CASSPDRPSKNEKLFF.

V and J are TRBV6-1 and TRBJ2-7, with D tentatively TRBD1 (6 bases). This CDR3 contains 15 residues. The V end lost 6 bases, the J end lost 2 bases, and 17 bases lay between the germline ends. Germline V gene lookup returns CDR1 MNHNS and CDR2 SASEGT. In DNA, the CDR3 is TGTGCCAGCAGCCCCCTTACAGGGTTAACCTACGAGCAGTACTTC. It yields the protein CASSPLTGLTYEQYF.

The chain joins TRBV28 to TRBJ1-5, with a possible D match to TRBD1 (5 bases). The CDR3 has 14 residues. V dropped 2 bases and J dropped 9 bases, with 14 bases sitting between them. CDR1 and CDR2 (germline): MDHEN, SYDVKM. The CDR3 loop reads CASSLGTPSLPQHF. CDR3 nucleotides: TGTGCCAGCAGTTTAGGGACTCCTAGTTTGCCCCAGCATTTT.

The chain couples TRBV5-4 to TRBJ2-7, with 11 bases aligning to TRBD2. This CDR3 is built from 15 residues. V shed 2 bases, J shed 5 bases, and the junction held 6 bases outside the gene matches. Looked up from germline, CDR1 is SGHNT and CDR2 is YYREEE (reference sequence). CDR3: CASSFSSGGLHEQYF. CDR3 sequence (DNA): TGTGCCAGCAGCTTTTCTAGCGGGGGGTTGCACGAGCAGTACTTC.

The chain carries TRBV5-1 and TRBJ2-7; TRBD2 matches 15 bases. Germline trimming cut 4 bases from V and 6 bases from J; bases unmatched to any gene: 8. Germline assignment: CDR1 SGHRS and CDR2 YFSETQ. CDR3 length equals 16 residues. The CDR3 is CASSGTSGRPGREQYF. The CDR3 DNA follows: TGCGCCAGCAGCGGGACTAGCGGGAGGCCGGGTCGCGAGCAGTACTTC.

This rearrangement joins TRBV4-1 to TRBJ1-1; D uncertain. The V end lost 0 bases, the J end lost 1 base, and 9 bases lay between the germline ends. The CDR3 contains 15 residues. Germline V gives CDR1 MGHRA, CDR2 YSYEKL. This CDR3 is CASSQDVAGNTEAFF. The CDR3 nucleotides read TGCGCCAGCAGCCAAGATGTCGCAGGGAACACTGAAGCTTTCTTT.

The rearrangement uses TRBV19 and TRBJ1-4, with 7 bases matching TRBD1. This CDR3 contains 13 residues. CDR1 and CDR2 (germline): LNHDA, SQIVND (reference sequence). J gave up 8 bases and V 2 bases, and 2 bases lay outside the gene matches. The CDR3 loop is CASSIRDREKLFF. The CDR3 DNA sequence: TGTGCCAGTAGTATAAGGGACAGAGAAAAACTGTTTTTT.

The V gene is TRBV2, the J gene TRBJ1-1; 7 positions agree with TRBD1. Trimming at V came to 6 bases and at J to 0 bases, leaving 10 bases not matched to a gene. There are 16 residues in the CDR3. CDR1 and CDR2 from the germline V gene are SNHLY and FYNNEI. CDR3 DNA: TGTGCCAGCAGAGGGAGACAGGGCGGAATGAACACTGAAGCTTTCTTT. Protein product: CASRGRQGGMNTEAFF.

The J gene is TRBJ1-6, the V gene TRBV7-9; D remains unclear. CDR3 length: 14 amino acids. The V gene lost 7 bases and the J gene lost 10 bases, with 17 bases spanning the gap. Germline V lookup: CDR1 SEHNR, CDR2 FQNEAQ (reference sequence). The CDR3 is CASTSGGGNSPLHF. The CDR3 DNA follows: TGTGCCAGCACCTCCGGAGGAGGGAACTCACCCCTCCACTTT.

This chain joins TRBV2 and TRBJ1-5, with 9 bases aligning to TRBD1. Germline V CDR1 and CDR2: SNHLY, FYNNEI. V shed 0 bases, J shed 3 bases, and the junction held 12 bases outside the gene matches. This CDR3 is 19 amino acids long. The CDR3 spells CASSEAPGTGLLLNQPQHF. The CDR3 region has the DNA TGTGCCAGCAGTGAAGCGCCGGGGACAGGGCTGTTACTCAATCAGCCCCAGCATTTT.

The chain couples TRBV6-1 to TRBJ1-4, with 8 positions matching TRBD1. The CDR3 has 15 residues. The junction had 7 bases not matched to a gene; V was cut back by 2 bases and J by 8 bases. Per germline, CDR1 MNHNS and CDR2 SASEGT. The CDR3 sequence: CASSEPTGAGEKLFF. DNA for the CDR3: TGTGCCAGCAGTGAACCGACAGGGGCCGGGGAAAAACTGTTTTTT.

This clone was found a few times. The V gene is TRBV10-3, the J gene TRBJ2-2; 10 bases fit TRBD1. After removal of 6 bases from V and 1 base from J, the junction contained 5 bases not matched to a gene. This CDR3 is built from 16 residues. Germline V gives CDR1 ENHRY, CDR2 SYGVKD. The CDR3 DNA is TGTGCCATCAGCGGGACAGGGGTTCAGAACACCGGGGAGCTGTTTTTT. Residues: CAISGTGVQNTGELFF.

The chain has TRBV14 and TRBJ2-1, with 13 bases matching TRBD2. CDR1 is SGHDN, CDR2 FVKESK, per germline. The CDR3 is 18 residues long. V lost 0 bases, J lost 9 bases, and 11 bases stayed unmatched. DNA of the CDR3: TGTGCCAGCAGCCAAGATGGTGGACTAGCGGGGGTAGATATTGAGCAGTTCTTC. Amino acid sequence: CASSQDGGLAGVDIEQFF. Full variable domain (missing parts from reference TRBV14 and TRBJ2-1): EAGVTQFPSHSVIEKGQTVTLRCDPISGHDNLYWYRRVMGKEIKFLLHFVKESKQDESGMPNNRFLAERTGGTYSTLKVQPAELEDSGVYFCASSQDGGLAGVDIEQFFGPGTRLTVL.

The genes are TRBV18 and TRBJ2-1, with 13 bases matching TRBD2. This CDR3 region has 19 residues. CDR1 is KGHSH, CDR2 LQKENI, per germline. J gave up 0 bases and V 4 bases, and 9 bases lay outside the gene matches. The CDR3 bases are TGTGCCAGCTCACTTACGACTAGCGGGAGGCCCAACTCCTACAATGAGCAGTTCTTC. As protein: CASSLTTSGRPNSYNEQFF.

V usage is TRBV11-2 and J usage is TRBJ2-2; D may be TRBD1 (5 bases). V lost 5 bases, J lost 0 bases, and 13 bases lay in between. The CDR3 has 16 amino acids. Looked up from germline, CDR1 is SGHAT and CDR2 is FQNNGV. Here the CDR3 DNA reads TGTGCCAGCAGCCCCCCAGGACACGCGAACACCGGGGAGCTGTTTTTT. Translation: CASSPPGHANTGELFF.

The rearrangement links TRBV19 to TRBJ1-5, with D perhaps TRBD1 (5 bases). The CDR3 has 16 residues. Germline CDR1 and CDR2: LNHDA and SQIVND (reference sequence). V was pared by 5 bases and J by 3 bases, with 17 bases between. The CDR3 DNA reads as TGTGCCAGTAGTTCTCCCCCCGGGACTTTCAATCAGCCCCAGCATTTT. Its protein is CASSSPPGTFNQPQHF.

This chain uses TRBV7-9 with TRBJ2-7; D ambiguous. Germline values: CDR1 SEHNR, CDR2 FQNEAQ (reference sequence). CDR3 length: 14 residues. V shed 5 bases and J shed 3 bases, with 14 bases lying between them. In nucleotides, the CDR3 is TGTGCCAGCAGCCTAGGCTACCAAAACTACGAGCAGTACTTC. This sequence encodes CASSLGYQNYEQYF.

The chain couples TRBV5-1 to TRBJ1-4; TRBD1 is a possible D gene (6 bases). The V gene lost 0 bases and the J gene lost 7 bases, with 13 bases spanning the gap. The CDR3 runs to 15 residues. Germline values: CDR1 SGHRS, CDR2 YFSETQ. The CDR3 spells CASSLGQGQGEKLFF. As DNA, the CDR3 is TGCGCCAGCAGCTTGGGGCAGGGGCAGGGTGAAAAACTGTTTTTT.

This clone was seen a single time. The genes are TRBV30 and TRBJ2-6; D unresolved. The V gene lost 0 bases and the J gene lost 1 base, with 7 bases spanning the gap. The CDR3 is made up of 15 amino acids. The germline V gene encodes CDR1 GTSNPN and CDR2 SVGIG (reference sequence). The CDR3 coding sequence is TGTGCCTGGAGTGTCCGAGTTTCTGGGGCCAACGTCCTGACTTTC. Translated: CAWSVRVSGANVLTF.

The chain combines TRBV5-4 with TRBJ1-1; no firm D call. The CDR3 is 13 amino acids. Trimming cost V 5 bases and J 2 bases, with 10 bases left between them. The germline V gene encodes CDR1 SGHNT and CDR2 YYREEE (reference sequence). CDR3 region: CASSRVRNTEAFF. The CDR3 DNA is TGTGCCAGCAGTAGAGTTCGAAACACTGAAGCTTTCTTT.

This clone was seen only once. The chain carries TRBV12-5 and TRBJ2-1; 12 nucleotides agree with TRBD2. CDR3 length equals 19 residues. V shed 1 base, J shed 9 bases, and the junction held 16 bases outside the gene matches. Germline V CDR1 and CDR2: LGHNT, FRNRAP. This chain's CDR3 is CASGLGLGLAGTSGGEQFF. The CDR3 DNA reads TGTGCTAGTGGTTTGGGCCTGGGACTAGCGGGCACCTCCGGAGGTGAGCAGTTCTTC.